Reported below is one TCR beta chain. Its antigen is unidentified. The study ran its PCR with 60 Vbeta and 13 Jbeta primers. Original processing methods: Later, about 80 million unique TCR beta chains were counted in an analysis, and about 12 million of them were shared. Measured with immunoSEQ multiplex PCR; TCRdb has only the in-frame clones, and not every one. The D gene and trimming were derived from the DNA, and the V and J assignments and clone size from that table. The data show 100,000 to 120,000 clones, 13% to 15% seen once. Looked up from germline, CDR1 is SGHRS and CDR2 is YFSETQ. With 2 bases clipped from V and 4 bases from J, the junction kept 8 bases outside the gene matches. CDR3 length: 15 amino acids. These data belong to a study of cytomegalovirus exposure and HLA in healthy donors. Broader study findings: Analysis performed later showed TCR beta chains linked to HLA being more clonally expanded than equally common others. A previous analysis found most TCR beta V segments productive roughly 87% or roughly 30% of the time.

Source material: PBMCs. The chain carries TRBV5-1 and TRBJ2-7; 8 bases are a match to TRBD2. The clonotype was recovered from a female donor in good health and CMV-seronegative. The CDR3 is CASSLGTRDRYEQYF. For the CDR3, the DNA is TGCGCCAGCAGCTTAGGGACTAGAGATAGGTACGAGCAGTACTTC.